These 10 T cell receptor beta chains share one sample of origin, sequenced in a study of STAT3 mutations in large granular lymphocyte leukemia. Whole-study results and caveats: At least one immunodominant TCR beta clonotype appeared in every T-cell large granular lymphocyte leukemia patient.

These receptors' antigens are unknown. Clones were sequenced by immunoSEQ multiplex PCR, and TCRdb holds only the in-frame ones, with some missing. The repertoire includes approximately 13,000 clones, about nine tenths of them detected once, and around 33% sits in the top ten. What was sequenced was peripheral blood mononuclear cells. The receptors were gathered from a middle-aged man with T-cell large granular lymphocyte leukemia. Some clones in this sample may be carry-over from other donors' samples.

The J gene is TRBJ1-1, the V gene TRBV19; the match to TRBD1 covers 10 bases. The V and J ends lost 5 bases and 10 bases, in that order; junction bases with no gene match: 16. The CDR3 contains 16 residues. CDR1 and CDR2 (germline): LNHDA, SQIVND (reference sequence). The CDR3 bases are TGTGCCAGTAGTTCTTACCGGACAGGGGGACTAATAGGAGCTTTCTTT. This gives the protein CASSSYRTGGLIGAFF.

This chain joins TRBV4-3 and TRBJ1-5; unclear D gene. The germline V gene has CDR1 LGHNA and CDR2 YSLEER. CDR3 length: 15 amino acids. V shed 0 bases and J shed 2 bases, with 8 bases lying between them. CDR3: CASSQDRTGNQPQHF. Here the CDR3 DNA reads TGCGCCAGCAGCCAAGATCGGACGGGCAATCAGCCCCAGCATTTT.

CDR3 sequence: CASSPVSSSQSRANVLTF. The DNA for the CDR3 is TGTGCCAGCAGCCCAGTGTCCAGCTCACAAAGTCGGGCCAACGTCCTGACTTTC. The J gene is TRBJ2-6, the V gene TRBV7-4, with D hard to call. V was shortened by 5 bases and J by 5 bases, with 22 bases between the two germline ends. CDR1 is SGHVT, CDR2 SQSDAQ, per germline. The CDR3 length is 18 residues.

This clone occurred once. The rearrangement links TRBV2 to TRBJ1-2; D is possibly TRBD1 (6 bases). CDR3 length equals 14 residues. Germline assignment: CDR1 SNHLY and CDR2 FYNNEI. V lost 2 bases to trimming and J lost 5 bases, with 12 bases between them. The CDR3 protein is CASSERQEGYGYTF. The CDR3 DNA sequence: TGTGCCAGCAGTGAAAGACAGGAGGGTTATGGCTACACCTTC. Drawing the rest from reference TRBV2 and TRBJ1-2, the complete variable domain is EPEVTQTPSHQVTQMGQEVILRCVPISNHLYFYWYRQILGQKVEFLVSFYNNEISEKSEIFDDQFSVERPDGSNFTLKIRSTKLEDSAMYFCASSERQEGYGYTFGSGTRLTVV.

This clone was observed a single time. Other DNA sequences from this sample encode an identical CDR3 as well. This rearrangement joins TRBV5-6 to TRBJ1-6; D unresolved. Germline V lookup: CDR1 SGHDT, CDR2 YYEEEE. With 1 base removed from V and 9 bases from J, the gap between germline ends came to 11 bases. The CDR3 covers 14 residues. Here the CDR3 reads CASSLWVSRSPLHF. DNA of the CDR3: TGTGCCAGCAGCTTGTGGGTCAGCCGTTCACCCCTCCACTTT.

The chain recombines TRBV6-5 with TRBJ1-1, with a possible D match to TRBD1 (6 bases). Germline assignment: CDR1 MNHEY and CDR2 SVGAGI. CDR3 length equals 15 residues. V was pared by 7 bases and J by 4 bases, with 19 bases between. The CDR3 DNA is TGTGCCAGCATCCCTTACGGGGGCGAGGGCACTGAAGCTTTCTTT. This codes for CASIPYGGEGTEAFF.

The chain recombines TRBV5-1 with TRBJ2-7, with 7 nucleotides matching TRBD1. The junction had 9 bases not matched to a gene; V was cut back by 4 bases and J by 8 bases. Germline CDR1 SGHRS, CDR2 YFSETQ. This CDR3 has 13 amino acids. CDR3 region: CASSELDRAKQYF. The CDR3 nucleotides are TGCGCCAGCAGCGAACTAGACAGGGCGAAGCAGTACTTC.

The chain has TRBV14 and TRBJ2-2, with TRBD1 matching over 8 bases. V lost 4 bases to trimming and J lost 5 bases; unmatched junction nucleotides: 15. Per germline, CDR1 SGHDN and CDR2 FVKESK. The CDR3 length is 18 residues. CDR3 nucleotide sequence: TGTGCCAGCAGCCCAGTCCATGCGGACAGGGTGTGGACCGGGGAGCTGTTTTTT. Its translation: CASSPVHADRVWTGELFF.

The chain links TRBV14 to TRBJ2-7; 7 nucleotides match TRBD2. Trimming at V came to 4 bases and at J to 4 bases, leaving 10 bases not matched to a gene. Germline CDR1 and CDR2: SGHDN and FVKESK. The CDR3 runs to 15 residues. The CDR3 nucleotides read TGTGCCAGCAGCCGATACACCGGGGGGATGTACGAGCAGTACTTC. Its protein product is CASSRYTGGMYEQYF.

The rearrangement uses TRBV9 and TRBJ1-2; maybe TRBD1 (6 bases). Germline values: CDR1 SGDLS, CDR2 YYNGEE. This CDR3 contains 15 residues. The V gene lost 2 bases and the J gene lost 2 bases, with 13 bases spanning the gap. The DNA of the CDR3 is TGTGCCAGCAGCGTTTGGGGGGGGCGAAACTATGGCTACACCTTC. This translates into CASSVWGGRNYGYTF.